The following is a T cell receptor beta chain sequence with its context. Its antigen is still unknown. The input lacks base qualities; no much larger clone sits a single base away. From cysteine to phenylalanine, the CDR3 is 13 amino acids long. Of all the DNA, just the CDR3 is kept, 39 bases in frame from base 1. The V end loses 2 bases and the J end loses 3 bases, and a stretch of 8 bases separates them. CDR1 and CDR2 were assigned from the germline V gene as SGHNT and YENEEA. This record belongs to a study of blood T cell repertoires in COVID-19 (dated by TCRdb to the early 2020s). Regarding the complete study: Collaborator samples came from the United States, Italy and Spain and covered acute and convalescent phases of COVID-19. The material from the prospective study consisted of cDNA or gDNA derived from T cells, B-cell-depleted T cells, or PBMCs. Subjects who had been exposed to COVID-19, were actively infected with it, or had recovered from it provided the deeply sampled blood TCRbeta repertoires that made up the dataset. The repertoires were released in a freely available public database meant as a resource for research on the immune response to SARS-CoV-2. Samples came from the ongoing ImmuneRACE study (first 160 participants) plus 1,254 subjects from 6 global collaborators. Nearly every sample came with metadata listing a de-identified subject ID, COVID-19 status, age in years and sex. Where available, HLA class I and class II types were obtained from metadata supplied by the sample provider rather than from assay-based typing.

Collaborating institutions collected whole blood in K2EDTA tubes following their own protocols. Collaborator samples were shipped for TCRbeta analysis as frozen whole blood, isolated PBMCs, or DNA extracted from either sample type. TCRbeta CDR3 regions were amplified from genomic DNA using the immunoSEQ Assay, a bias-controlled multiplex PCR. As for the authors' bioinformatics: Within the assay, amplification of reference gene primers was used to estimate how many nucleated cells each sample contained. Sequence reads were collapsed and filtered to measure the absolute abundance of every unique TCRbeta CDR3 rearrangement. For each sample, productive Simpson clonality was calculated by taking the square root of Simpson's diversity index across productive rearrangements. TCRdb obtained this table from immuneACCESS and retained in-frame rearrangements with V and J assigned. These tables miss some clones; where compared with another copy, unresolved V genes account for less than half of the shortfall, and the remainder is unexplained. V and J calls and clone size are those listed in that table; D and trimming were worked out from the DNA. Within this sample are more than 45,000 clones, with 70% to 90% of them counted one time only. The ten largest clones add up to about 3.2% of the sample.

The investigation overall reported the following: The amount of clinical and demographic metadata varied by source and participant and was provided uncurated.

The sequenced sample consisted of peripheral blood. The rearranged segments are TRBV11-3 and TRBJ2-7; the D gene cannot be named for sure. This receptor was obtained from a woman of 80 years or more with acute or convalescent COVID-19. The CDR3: CASSLFANYEQYF. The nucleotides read TGTGCCAGCAGCTTATTCGCGAACTACGAGCAGTACTTC.